This is a list of T cell receptor beta chains from one sample in a study of CXCR3-negative and CXCR3-positive naive CD8 T cells. TCRdb reprocessed the 5' RACE reads and reports one entry per CDR3 protein, with no DNA. The sample totals 46,000 or so distinct CDR3 sequences. Sequencing was performed on naive CXCR3- CD8+ T cells from blood. These receptors were taken from a human donor in good health. Some clones in this sample may be carry-over from other donors' samples. The CDR3 runs from the conserved cysteine through the conserved F or W. Fields, in order: J gene, V gene, CDR3 protein.

>TRBJ2-7|TRBV7-2
CASSLVGFEQYF
>TRBJ2-1|TRBV15
CATSEVAGDVPNEQFF
>TRBJ2-5|TRBV20-1
CSANHGSSGGVETQYF
>TRBJ1-1|TRBV14
CASSQDSAFHTEAFF
>TRBJ1-1|TRBV7-9
CASSSPSGQPTRNTEAFF
>TRBJ2-3|TRBV12-3/TRBV12-4
CASSPWRPSTDTQYF
>TRBJ2-3|TRBV19
CASTPREAADTQYF
>TRBJ2-4|TRBV7-9
CASSPRTRGRTKNIQYF
>TRBJ2-7|TRBV23-1
CASSQGGLGTYEQYF
>TRBJ2-7|TRBV5-4
CASSLHGFTYEQYF
>TRBJ1-2|TRBV28
CASSSNYGYTF
>TRBJ2-1|TRBV19
CASSVPVRGIRASGGRDEQFF
>TRBJ2-3|TRBV15
CATSSREGTDTQYF
>TRBJ2-2|TRBV29-1
CAGGKAGELFF
>TRBJ2-5|TRBV7-7
CASSLAYEETQYF
>TRBJ1-5|TRBV28
CASSSLGIQPQHF
>TRBJ2-7|TRBV15
CATSRGDRAYEQYF
>TRBJ2-5|TRBV3-1
CASSQPGRAPETQYF
>TRBJ2-3|TRBV28
CASNPGAGDTQYF
>TRBJ2-3|TRBV6-5
CASSYSAAGADTQYF
>TRBJ1-2|TRBV5-1
CASSLTGGNFLF
>TRBJ2-7|TRBV29-1
CSVPGTENSYEQYF
>TRBJ2-7|TRBV10-2
CATDGLAGDEQYF
>TRBJ2-2|TRBV5-1
CASRAGTENTGELFF
>TRBJ2-5|TRBV7-9
CASTNTGTAEETQYF
>TRBJ2-1|TRBV6-5
CASSSGPVYNEQFF
>TRBJ1-1|TRBV20-1
CSAPPGTATEAFF
>TRBJ2-1|TRBV13
CASSFEQEVYNEQFF
>TRBJ2-7|TRBV7-9
CASSPRQGTHEQYF
>TRBJ1-2|TRBV29-1
CSVRTGSSYGYTF
>TRBJ2-2|TRBV11-3
CASREQGSGELFF
>TRBJ2-3|TRBV4-2
CASSHAPDTQYF
>TRBJ2-5|TRBV20-1
CSARVLASPQETQYF
>TRBJ2-3|TRBV7-2
CASSLARGTDTQYF
>TRBJ2-7|TRBV29-1
CSVVEVGYEQYF
>TRBJ2-1|TRBV27
CASSGGTGWVNEQFF
>TRBJ2-7|TRBV7-2
CASSQGPSATYEQYF
>TRBJ2-1|TRBV28
CASSLVGGGPPGQFF
>TRBJ2-1|TRBV27
CASQTGSSYNEQFF
>TRBJ2-1|TRBV7-3
CASNLGTGGDNEQFF
>TRBJ2-1|TRBV2
CATGQGPYNEQFF
>TRBJ1-5|TRBV28
CASSLLQGLYQPQHF
>TRBJ2-3|TRBV28
CASSSGATQYF
>TRBJ2-1|TRBV20-1
CSARELENEQFF
>TRBJ2-2|TRBV15
CATSRADRANTGELFF
>TRBJ2-2|TRBV9
CASTLGLANTGELFF
>TRBJ1-6|TRBV28
CASSFGSSPLHF
>TRBJ2-3|TRBV7-2
CASSSTELSTDTQYF
>TRBJ1-2|TRBV11-2
CASSLFGGGDGGYTF